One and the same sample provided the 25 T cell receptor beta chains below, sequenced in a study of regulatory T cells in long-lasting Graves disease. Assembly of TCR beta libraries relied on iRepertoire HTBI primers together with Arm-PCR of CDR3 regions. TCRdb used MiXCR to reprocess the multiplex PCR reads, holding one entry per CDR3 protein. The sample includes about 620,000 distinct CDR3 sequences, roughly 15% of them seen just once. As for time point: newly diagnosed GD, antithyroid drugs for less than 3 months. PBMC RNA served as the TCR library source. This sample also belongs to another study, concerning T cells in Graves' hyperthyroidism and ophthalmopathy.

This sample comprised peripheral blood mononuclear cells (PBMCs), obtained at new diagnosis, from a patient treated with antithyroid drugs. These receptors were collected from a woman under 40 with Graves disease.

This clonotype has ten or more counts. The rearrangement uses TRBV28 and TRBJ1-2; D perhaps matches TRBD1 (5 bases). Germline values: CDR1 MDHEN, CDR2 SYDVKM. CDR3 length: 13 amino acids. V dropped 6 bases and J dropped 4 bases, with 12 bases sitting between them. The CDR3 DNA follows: TGTGCCAGCAGGCGTCAGGACACCTATGGCTACACCTTC. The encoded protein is CASRRQDTYGYTF.

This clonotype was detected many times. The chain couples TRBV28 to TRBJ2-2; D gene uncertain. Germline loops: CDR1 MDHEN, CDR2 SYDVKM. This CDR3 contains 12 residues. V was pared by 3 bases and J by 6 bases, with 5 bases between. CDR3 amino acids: CASSFGAGELFF. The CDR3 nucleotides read TGTGCCAGCAGTTTTGGAGCCGGGGAGCTGTTTTTT.

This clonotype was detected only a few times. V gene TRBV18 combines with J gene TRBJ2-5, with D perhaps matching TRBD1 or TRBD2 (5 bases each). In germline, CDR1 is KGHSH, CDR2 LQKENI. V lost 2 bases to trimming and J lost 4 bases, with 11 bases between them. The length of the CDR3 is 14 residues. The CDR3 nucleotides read TGTGCCAGCTCACCATTAGGGGCGGGAGAGACCCAGTACTTC. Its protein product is CASSPLGAGETQYF.

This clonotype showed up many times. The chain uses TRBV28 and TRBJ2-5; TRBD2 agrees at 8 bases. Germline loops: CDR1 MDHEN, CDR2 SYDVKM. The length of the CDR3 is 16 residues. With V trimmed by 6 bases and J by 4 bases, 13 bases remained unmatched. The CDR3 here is CASRAAGGGARETQYF. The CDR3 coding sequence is TGTGCCAGCAGGGCCGCGGGAGGCGGGGCGCGAGAGACCCAGTACTTC.

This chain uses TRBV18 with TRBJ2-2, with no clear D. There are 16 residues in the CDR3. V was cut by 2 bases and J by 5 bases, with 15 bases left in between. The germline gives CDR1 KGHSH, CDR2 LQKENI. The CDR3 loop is CASSPIGKLGTGELFF. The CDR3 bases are TGTGCCAGCTCACCAATCGGAAAACTTGGAACCGGGGAGCTGTTTTTT.

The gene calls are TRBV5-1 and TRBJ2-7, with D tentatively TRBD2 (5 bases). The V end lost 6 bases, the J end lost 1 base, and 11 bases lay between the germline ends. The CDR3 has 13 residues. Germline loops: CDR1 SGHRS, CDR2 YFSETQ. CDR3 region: CASMDGISYEQYF. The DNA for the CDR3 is TGCGCCAGCATGGACGGGATTTCCTACGAGCAGTACTTC.

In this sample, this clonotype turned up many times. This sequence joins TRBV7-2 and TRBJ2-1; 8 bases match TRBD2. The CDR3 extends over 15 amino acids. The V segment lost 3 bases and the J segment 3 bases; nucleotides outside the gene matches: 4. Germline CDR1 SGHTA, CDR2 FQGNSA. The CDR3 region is CASSFDGGGYNEQFF. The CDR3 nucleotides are TGTGCCAGCAGCTTCGACGGGGGGGGCTACAATGAGCAGTTCTTC.

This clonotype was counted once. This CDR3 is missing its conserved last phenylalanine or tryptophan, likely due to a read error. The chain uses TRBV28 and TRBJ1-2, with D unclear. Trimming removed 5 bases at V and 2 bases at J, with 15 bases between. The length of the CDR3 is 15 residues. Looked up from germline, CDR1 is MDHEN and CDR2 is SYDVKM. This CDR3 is CASSAPIPINYGYTL. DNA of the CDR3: TGTGCCAGCAGTGCCCCCATTCCCATAAACTATGGCTACACCCTC.

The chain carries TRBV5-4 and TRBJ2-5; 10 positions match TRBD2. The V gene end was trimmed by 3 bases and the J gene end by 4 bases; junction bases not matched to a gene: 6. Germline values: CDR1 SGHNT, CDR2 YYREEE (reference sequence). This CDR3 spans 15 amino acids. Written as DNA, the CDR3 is TGTGCCAGCAGCTACGAGGCTAGCGGGGGAGAGACCCAGTACTTC. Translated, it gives CASSYEASGGETQYF.

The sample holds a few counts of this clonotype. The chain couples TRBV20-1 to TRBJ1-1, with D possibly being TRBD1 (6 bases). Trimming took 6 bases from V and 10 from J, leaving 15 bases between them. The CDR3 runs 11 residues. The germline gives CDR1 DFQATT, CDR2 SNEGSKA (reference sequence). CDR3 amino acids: CSAPSGGAAFF. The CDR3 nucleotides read TGCAGTGCCCCGAGTGGGGGGGCAGCTTTCTTT.

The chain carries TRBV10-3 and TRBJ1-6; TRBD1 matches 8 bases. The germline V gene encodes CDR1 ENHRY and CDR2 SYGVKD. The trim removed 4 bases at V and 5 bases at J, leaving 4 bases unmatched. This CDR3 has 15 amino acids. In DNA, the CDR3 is TGTGCCATCAGTGGTTCACAGGGGGATAATTCACCCCTCCACTTT. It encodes CAISGSQGDNSPLHF.

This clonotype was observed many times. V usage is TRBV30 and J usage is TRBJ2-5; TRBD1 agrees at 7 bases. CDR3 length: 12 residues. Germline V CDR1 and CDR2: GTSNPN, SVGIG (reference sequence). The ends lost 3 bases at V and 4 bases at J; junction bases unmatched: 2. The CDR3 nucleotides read TGTGCCTGGAGGGGACAGCGAGAGACCCAGTACTTC. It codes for CAWRGQRETQYF.

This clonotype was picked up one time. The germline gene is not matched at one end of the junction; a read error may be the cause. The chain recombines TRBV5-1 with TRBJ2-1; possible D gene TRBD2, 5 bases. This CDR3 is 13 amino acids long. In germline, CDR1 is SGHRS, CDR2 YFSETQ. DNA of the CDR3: TGTGCCAGCAGCTTAGCGTTAGGCTACGAGCAGTTCTTC. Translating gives CASSLALGYEQFF.

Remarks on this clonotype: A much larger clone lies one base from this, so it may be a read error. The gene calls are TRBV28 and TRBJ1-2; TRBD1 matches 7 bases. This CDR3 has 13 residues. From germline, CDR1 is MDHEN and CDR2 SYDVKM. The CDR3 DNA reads TGTGCCAGCGGTTTAAACAGGGGCCATGGCTACACCTTC. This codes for CASGLNRGHGYTF.

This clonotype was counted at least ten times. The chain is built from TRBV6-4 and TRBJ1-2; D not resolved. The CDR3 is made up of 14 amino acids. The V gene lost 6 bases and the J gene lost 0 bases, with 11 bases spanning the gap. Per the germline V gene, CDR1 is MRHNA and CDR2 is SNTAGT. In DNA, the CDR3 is TGTGCCAGCAGACCTGGGGAGGCTAACTATGGCTACACCTTC. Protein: CASRPGEANYGYTF.

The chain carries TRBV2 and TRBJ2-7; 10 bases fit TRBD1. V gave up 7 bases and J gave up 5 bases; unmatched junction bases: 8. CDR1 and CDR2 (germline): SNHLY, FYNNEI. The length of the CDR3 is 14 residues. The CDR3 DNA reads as TGTGCCAGCACTACAGACAGGGGGCGAAACGAGCAGTACTTC. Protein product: CASTTDRGRNEQYF.

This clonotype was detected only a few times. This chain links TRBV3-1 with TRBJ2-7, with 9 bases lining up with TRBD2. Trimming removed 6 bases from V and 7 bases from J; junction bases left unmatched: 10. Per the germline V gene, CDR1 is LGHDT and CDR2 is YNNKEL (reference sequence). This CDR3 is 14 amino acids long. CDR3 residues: CASRRSGGLREQYF. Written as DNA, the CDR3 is TGTGCCAGCAGACGTAGCGGGGGACTGAGGGAGCAGTACTTC.

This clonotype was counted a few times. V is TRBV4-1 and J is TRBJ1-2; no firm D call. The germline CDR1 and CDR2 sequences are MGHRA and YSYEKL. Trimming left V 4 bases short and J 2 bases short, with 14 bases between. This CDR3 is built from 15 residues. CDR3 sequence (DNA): TGCGCCAGCAGCCGAGCGGGCAACGGGAACTATGGCTACACCTTC. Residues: CASSRAGNGNYGYTF.

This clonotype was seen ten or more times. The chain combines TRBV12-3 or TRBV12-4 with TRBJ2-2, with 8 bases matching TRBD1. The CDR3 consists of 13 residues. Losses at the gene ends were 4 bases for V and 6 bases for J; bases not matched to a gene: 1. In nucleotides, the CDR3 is TGTGCCAGCAGTTCGGACAGGGCCGGGGAGCTGTTTTTT. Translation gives CASSSDRAGELFF.

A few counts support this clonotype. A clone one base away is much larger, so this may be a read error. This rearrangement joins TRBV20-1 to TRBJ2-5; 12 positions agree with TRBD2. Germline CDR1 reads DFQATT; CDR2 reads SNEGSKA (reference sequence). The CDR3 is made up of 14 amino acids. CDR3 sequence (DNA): TGCAGTGCTAGGACTAGCGGGAGAGGAGAGACCCGGTACTTC. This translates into CSARTSGRGETRYF.

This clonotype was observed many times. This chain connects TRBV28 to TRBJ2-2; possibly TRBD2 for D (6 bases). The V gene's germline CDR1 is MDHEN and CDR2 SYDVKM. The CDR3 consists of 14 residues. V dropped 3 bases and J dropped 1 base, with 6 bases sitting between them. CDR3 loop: CASSFGGNTGELFF. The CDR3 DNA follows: TGTGCCAGCAGTTTCGGGGGGAACACCGGGGAGCTGTTTTTT.

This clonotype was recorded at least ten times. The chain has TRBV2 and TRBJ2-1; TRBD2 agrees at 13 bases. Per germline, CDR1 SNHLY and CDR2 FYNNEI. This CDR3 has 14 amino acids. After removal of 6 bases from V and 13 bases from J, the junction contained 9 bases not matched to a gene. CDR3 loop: CASSAETSGRAQFF. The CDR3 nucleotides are TGTGCCAGCAGCGCCGAAACTAGCGGGAGGGCTCAGTTCTTC.

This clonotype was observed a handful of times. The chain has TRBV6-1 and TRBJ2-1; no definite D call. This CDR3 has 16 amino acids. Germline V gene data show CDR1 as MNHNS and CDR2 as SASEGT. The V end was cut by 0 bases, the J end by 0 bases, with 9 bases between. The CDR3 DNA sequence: TGTGCCAGCAGTGAAGCGCTTTGGAGCTCCTACAATGAGCAGTTCTTC. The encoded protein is CASSEALWSSYNEQFF.

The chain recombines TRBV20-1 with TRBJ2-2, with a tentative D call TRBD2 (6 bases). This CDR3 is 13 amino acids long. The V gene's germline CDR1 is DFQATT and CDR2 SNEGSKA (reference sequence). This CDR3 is CSLPGLTTGELFF. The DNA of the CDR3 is TGCAGCCTACCGGGACTTACAACCGGGGAGCTGTTTTTT.

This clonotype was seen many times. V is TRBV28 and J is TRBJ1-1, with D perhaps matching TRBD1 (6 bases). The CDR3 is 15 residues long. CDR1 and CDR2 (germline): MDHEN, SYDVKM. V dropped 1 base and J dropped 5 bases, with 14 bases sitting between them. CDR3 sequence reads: CASSLSGGRKTEAFF. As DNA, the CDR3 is TGTGCCAGCAGTTTATCTGGGGGGCGTAAAACTGAAGCTTTCTTT.